These 19 T cell receptor beta chains share one sample of origin, sequenced in a study of blood T cell repertoires in COVID-19. Sequencing was performed with immunoSEQ multiplex PCR; in TCRdb, only in-frame clones are kept and a portion is missing. The data hold 150,000 to 200,000 clones, with around 80% observed a single time. The sample was PBMCs or T cells enriched from blood (not recorded which). The receptors come from a woman between 50 and 59 years old who had recovered from COVID-19.

The CDR3 region is CASSFSAGSTGELFF. DNA of the CDR3: TGTGCCAGCAGTTTTAGCGCGGGGAGCACCGGGGAGCTGTTTTTT. This rearrangement joins TRBV6-2 or TRBV6-3 to TRBJ2-2, with D possibly TRBD2 on 6 matching bases. The length of the CDR3 is 15 residues. Germline assignment: CDR1 MNHEY and CDR2 SVGEGT. V lost 4 bases and J lost 4, with 13 bases in between.

The chain recombines TRBV18 with TRBJ2-1; 7 bases are shared with TRBD2. Germline lookup yields CDR1 KGHSH and CDR2 LQKENI. The CDR3 spans 14 residues. V gave up 3 bases and J gave up 6 bases; unmatched junction bases: 5. The CDR3 DNA sequence: TGTGCCAGCTCACCGAGCGGGAAGGGCAATGAGCAGTTCTTC. Its translation is CASSPSGKGNEQFF.

V and J are TRBV15 and TRBJ1-1, with 11 bases lining up with TRBD1. V was clipped by 5 bases and J by 7 bases; unmatched bases: 6. CDR3 size: 14 residues. The germline V gene has CDR1 LNHNV and CDR2 YYDKDF (reference sequence). The CDR3 region has the DNA TGTGCCACCAGCGGGGCCGGGACAGGGGGTGAAGCTTTCTTT. The encoded protein is CATSGAGTGGEAFF.

The rearrangement links TRBV14 to TRBJ2-2; weak D call: TRBD1 (6 bases). This CDR3 is 14 amino acids long. Trimming took off 6 bases at V and 3 bases at J, with 11 bases between the two ends. CDR1 and CDR2 from the germline V gene are SGHDN and FVKESK. CDR3 nucleotide sequence: TGTGCCAGCAGTGGGGACACTTACACCGGGGAGCTGTTTTTT. Its protein is CASSGDTYTGELFF.

The rearrangement links TRBV27 to TRBJ2-2; possible D gene TRBD1, 5 bases. This CDR3 is 13 amino acids long. Trimming removed 3 bases at V and 5 bases at J, with 7 bases between. CDR1 MNHEY and CDR2 SMNVEV come from the germline V gene (reference sequence). The DNA of the CDR3 is TGTGCCAGCAGTTTCAGGGATACCGGGGAGCTGTTTTTT. Translating it yields CASSFRDTGELFF.

The chain combines TRBV27 with TRBJ2-1; the match to TRBD2 covers 8 bases. The V and J ends lost 3 bases and 6 bases, in that order; junction bases with no gene match: 4. Per germline, CDR1 MNHEY and CDR2 SMNVEV (reference sequence). The CDR3 length is 14 residues. CDR3 sequence reads: CASSFGGGFNEQFF. Written as DNA, the CDR3 is TGTGCCAGCAGTTTTGGCGGGGGGTTCAATGAGCAGTTCTTC.

The chain couples TRBV19 to TRBJ2-7, with 7 bases aligning to TRBD1. CDR3 length: 15 amino acids. CDR1 is LNHDA and CDR2 is SQIVND in the germline V gene (reference sequence). J gave up 4 bases and V 4 bases, and 10 bases lay outside the gene matches. Here the CDR3 DNA reads TGTGCCAGTAGTAGGTTCGGGACAGCACCTTACGAGCAGTACTTC. This sequence encodes CASSRFGTAPYEQYF.

This clone is medium-sized (0.01 to 0.1%). The chain employs TRBV11-3 and TRBJ2-3; D not certain. CDR1 is SGHNT, CDR2 YENEEA, per germline. The CDR3 contains 11 residues. Trimming took 4 bases from V and 4 from J, leaving 3 bases between them. The CDR3 coding sequence is TGTGCCAGCAGCTCCTCAGATACGCAGTATTTT. This translates into CASSSSDTQYF.

This rearrangement joins TRBV2 to TRBJ1-2; D may be TRBD1 (6 bases). Trimming shortened V by 6 bases and J by 4 bases, and 18 bases separated the two germline ends. The CDR3 totals 15 residues. CDR1 is SNHLY and CDR2 is FYNNEI in the germline V gene. CDR3 residues: CASSPGEHTPYGYTF. The CDR3 coding sequence is TGTGCCAGCAGCCCAGGGGAACATACCCCCTATGGCTACACCTTC. The full variable domain, rest sourced from reference TRBV2 and TRBJ1-2, is EPEVTQTPSHQVTQMGQEVILRCVPISNHLYFYWYRQILGQKVEFLVSFYNNEISEKSEIFDDQFSVERPDGSNFTLKIRSTKLEDSAMYFCASSPGEHTPYGYTFGSGTRLTVV.

The V gene is TRBV7-2, the J gene TRBJ2-3; D perhaps matches TRBD2 (6 bases). The CDR3 contains 15 residues. Trimming removed 3 bases from V and 1 base from J, with 11 bases in between. Germline CDR1 is SGHTA and CDR2 is FQGNSA. DNA for the CDR3: TGTGCCAGCAGCTTCGGCGGGGCTGGCACAGATACGCAGTATTTT. This translates into CASSFGGAGTDTQYF.

The chain has TRBV6-1 and TRBJ1-5, with D hard to call. Trimming removed 1 base at V and 6 bases at J, with 7 bases between. Germline CDR1 MNHNS, CDR2 SASEGT. This CDR3 comprises 13 residues. CDR3 sequence reads: CASSEGGIQPQHF. CDR3 in DNA: TGTGCCAGCAGTGAAGGCGGGATTCAGCCCCAGCATTTT.

The J gene is TRBJ2-1, the V gene TRBV7-9; 10 bases fit TRBD2. The CDR3 has 16 residues. V dropped 4 bases and J dropped 4; count of bases not matched to a gene: 7. Germline CDR1 and CDR2: SEHNR and FQNEAQ (reference sequence). The CDR3 loop is CASSSTTSGVYNEQFF. The CDR3 DNA reads TGTGCCAGCAGCTCTACTACTAGCGGGGTTTACAATGAGCAGTTCTTC. The variable domain in full, with the rest retrieved from reference TRBV7-9 and TRBJ2-1, is DTGVSQNPRHKITKRGQNVTFRCDPISEHNRLYWYRQTLGQGPEFLTYFQNEAQLEKSRLLSDRFSAERPKGSFSTLEIQRTEQGDSAMYLCASSSTTSGVYNEQFFGPGTRLTVL.

V gene TRBV11-2 combines with J gene TRBJ1-5; D call uncertain. V was clipped by 2 bases and J by 2 bases, with 13 bases between them. CDR3 length equals 16 residues. CDR1 is SGHAT and CDR2 is FQNNGV in the germline V gene. The CDR3 protein is CASSLLPDIGNQPQHF. The DNA of the CDR3 is TGTGCCAGCAGCTTACTACCAGACATTGGCAATCAGCCCCAGCATTTT.

This clone was detected a few times. The chain joins TRBV11-3 to TRBJ1-4; 7 nucleotides match TRBD1. The ends lost 5 bases at V and 0 bases at J; junction bases unmatched: 6. CDR3 size: 16 residues. Germline assignment: CDR1 SGHNT and CDR2 YENEEA. The CDR3 DNA reads as TGTGCCAGCAGCCGAGGGGGCGAAACAACTAATGAAAAACTGTTTTTT. Translating it yields CASSRGGETTNEKLFF.

The V call is TRBV11-2, the J call TRBJ2-1; 10 bases line up with TRBD2. CDR1 is SGHAT, CDR2 FQNNGV, per germline. The junction had 13 bases not matched to a gene; V was cut back by 5 bases and J by 0 bases. CDR3 length: 19 amino acids. Written as DNA, the CDR3 is TGTGCCAGCAGCCCACGAGCGGGGGGGTCCTCCAGCTCCTACAATGAGCAGTTCTTC. This codes for CASSPRAGGSSSSYNEQFF.

This clone appeared a single time. The CDR3 spells CASSRDTNIQYF. CDR3 in DNA: TGTGCCAGCAGCCGGGACACAAACATTCAGTACTTC. This chain uses TRBV2 with TRBJ2-4; a possible D gene is TRBD1 (6 bases). The CDR3 has 12 amino acids. Germline V lookup: CDR1 SNHLY, CDR2 FYNNEI. The ends were cut back, 6 bases at V and 6 bases at J, with 9 bases in the middle.

The gene calls are TRBV11-2 and TRBJ2-3; 10 bases align to TRBD2. Unmatched junction bases numbered 5, after V lost 1 base and J lost 1 base. This CDR3 spans 17 amino acids. CDR1 is SGHAT and CDR2 is FQNNGV in the germline V gene. The CDR3 DNA follows: TGTGCCAGCAGCTTAGGATCCGGGACTAGCGGCACAGATACGCAGTATTTT. Protein product: CASSLGSGTSGTDTQYF.

This sequence joins TRBV19 and TRBJ1-5; D may be TRBD1 (5 bases). This CDR3 is built from 13 residues. Germline V lookup: CDR1 LNHDA, CDR2 SQIVND (reference sequence). Trimming took 5 bases from V and 4 from J, leaving 9 bases between them. The CDR3 region is CASSSSGNQPQHF. CDR3 sequence (DNA): TGTGCCAGTAGTTCCTCAGGGAATCAGCCCCAGCATTTT.

This chain links TRBV5-4 with TRBJ2-7, with D perhaps TRBD2 (6 bases). The CDR3 has 13 amino acids. Trimming took 0 bases from V and 7 from J, leaving 11 bases between them. Germline CDR1 and CDR2: SGHNT and YYREEE (reference sequence). The CDR3 sequence is CASSLAGGREQYF. The CDR3, as DNA: TGTGCCAGCAGCTTGGCCGGGGGTAGGGAGCAGTACTTC.